The TCR beta chain described here comes from a study of blood T cell repertoires in COVID-19. There are 18 residues in the CDR3. The V and J ends lost 3 bases and 0 bases, in that order; junction bases with no gene match: 14. Germline CDR1 SGHRS, CDR2 YFSETQ. In the source study's methods: Estimates of nucleated cell counts were drawn from the amplification of reference gene primers. Measured with immunoSEQ multiplex PCR; TCRdb has only the in-frame clones, and not every one. D and trimming come from the DNA, and the V and J calls and clone size come from that table. The sample has 85,000 to 100,000 clones, around 82% seen once.

This clonotype was sampled from a man aged 45-60 years who had recovered from COVID-19. The sample taken for sequencing was peripheral blood. The chain uses TRBV5-1 and TRBJ1-1; TRBD1 matches 7 bases. This CDR3 reads CASSSHLRDRDMNTEAFF. CDR3 nucleotides: TGCGCCAGCAGCTCCCACCTCCGGGACAGAGACATGAACACTGAAGCTTTCTTT.